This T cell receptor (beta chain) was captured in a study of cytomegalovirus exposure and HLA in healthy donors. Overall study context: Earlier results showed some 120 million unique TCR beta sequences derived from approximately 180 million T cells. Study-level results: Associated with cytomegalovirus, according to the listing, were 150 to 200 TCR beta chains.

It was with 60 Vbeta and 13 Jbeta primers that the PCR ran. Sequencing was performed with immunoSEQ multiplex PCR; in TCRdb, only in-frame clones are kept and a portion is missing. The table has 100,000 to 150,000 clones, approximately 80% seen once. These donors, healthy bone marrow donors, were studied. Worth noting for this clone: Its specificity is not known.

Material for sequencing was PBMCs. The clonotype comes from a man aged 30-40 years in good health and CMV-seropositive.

CDR3 residues: CASSREGFRAFF. CDR3 DNA sequence: TGTGCCAGCAGCAGAGAGGGATTCAGGGCTTTCTTT. The chain couples TRBV7-9 to TRBJ1-1; unclear D gene. Germline assignment: CDR1 SEHNR and CDR2 FQNEAQ (reference sequence). The CDR3 is 12 residues long. V was cut by 5 bases and J by 11 bases, with 15 bases left in between. The complete variable domain, with remaining parts taken from reference TRBV7-9 and TRBJ1-1, reads DTGVSQNPRHKITKRGQNVTFRCDPISEHNRLYWYRQTLGQGPEFLTYFQNEAQLEKSRLLSDRFSAERPKGSFSTLEIQRTEQGDSAMYLCASSREGFRAFFGQGTRLTVV.